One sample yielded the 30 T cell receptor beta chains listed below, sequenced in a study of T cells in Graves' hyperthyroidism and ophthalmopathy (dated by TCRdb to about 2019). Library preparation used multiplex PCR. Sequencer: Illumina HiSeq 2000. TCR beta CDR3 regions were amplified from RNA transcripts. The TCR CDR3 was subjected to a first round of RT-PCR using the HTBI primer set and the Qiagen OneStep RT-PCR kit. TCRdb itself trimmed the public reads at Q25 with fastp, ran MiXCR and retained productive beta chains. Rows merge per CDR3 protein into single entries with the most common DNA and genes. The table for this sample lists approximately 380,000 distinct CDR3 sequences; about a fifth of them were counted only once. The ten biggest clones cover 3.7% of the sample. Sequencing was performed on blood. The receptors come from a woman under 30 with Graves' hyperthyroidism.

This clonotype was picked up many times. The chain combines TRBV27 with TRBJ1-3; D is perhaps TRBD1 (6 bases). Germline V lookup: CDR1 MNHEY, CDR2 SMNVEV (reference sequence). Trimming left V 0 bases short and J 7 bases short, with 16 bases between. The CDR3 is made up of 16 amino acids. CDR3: CASSLSSGHIGNTIYF. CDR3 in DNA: TGTGCCAGCAGTTTATCATCGGGACATATCGGGAACACCATATATTTT.

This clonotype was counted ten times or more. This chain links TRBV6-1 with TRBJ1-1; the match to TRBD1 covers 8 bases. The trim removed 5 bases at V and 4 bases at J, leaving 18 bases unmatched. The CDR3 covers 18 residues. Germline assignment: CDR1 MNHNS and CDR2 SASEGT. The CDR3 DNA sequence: TGTGCCAGCAGTCGAACCGGGACAGGCTCGTTGTTCGCCACTGAAGCTTTCTTT. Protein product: CASSRTGTGSLFATEAFF.

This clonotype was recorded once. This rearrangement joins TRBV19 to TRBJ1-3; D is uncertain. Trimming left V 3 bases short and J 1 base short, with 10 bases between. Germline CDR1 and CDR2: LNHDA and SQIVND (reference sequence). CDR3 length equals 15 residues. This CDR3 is CASSINSVSGNTIYF. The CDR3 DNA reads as TGTGCCAGTAGTATTAACAGCGTTTCTGGAAACACCATATATTTT.

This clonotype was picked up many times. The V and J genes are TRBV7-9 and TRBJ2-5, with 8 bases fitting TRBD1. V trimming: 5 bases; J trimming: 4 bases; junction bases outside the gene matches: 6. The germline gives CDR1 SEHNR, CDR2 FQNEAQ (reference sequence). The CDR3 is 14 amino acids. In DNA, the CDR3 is TGTGCCAGCAGCGGCAGGGGGCTTGGAGAGACCCAGTACTTC. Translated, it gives CASSGRGLGETQYF.

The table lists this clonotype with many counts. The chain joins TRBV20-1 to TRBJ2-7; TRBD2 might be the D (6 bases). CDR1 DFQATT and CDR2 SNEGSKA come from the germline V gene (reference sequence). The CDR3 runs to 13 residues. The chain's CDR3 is CRASTGSSYEQYF. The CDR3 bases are TGCAGAGCCTCAACCGGGAGTTCCTACGAGCAGTACTTC.

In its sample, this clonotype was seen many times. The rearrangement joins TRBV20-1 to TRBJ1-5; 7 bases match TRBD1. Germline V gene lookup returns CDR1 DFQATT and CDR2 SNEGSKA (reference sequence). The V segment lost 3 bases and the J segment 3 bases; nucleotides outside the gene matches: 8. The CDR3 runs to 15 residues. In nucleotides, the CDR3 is TGCAGTGCTAGTGGTGGGACAGCCTACAATCAGCCCCAGCATTTT. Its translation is CSASGGTAYNQPQHF.

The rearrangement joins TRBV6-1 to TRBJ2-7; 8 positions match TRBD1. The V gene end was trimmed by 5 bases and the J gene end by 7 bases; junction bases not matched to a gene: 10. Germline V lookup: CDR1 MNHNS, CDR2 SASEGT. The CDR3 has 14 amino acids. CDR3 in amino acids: CASSRTGSHGEQYF. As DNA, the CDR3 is TGTGCCAGCAGTAGGACAGGGTCCCACGGGGAGCAGTACTTC.

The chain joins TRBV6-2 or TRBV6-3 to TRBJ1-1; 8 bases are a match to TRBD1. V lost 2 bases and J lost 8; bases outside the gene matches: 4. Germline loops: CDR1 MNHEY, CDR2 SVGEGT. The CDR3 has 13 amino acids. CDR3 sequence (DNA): TGTGCCAGCAGTTACCCCCCAGGGGGCGAAGCTTTCTTT. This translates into CASSYPPGGEAFF.

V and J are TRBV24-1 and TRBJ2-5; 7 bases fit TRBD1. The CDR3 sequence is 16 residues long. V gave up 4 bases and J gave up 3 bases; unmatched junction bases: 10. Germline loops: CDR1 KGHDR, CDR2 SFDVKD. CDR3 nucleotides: TGTGCCACCAGTGACGCAACAGGGGATGGTAAAGAGACCCAGTACTTC. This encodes CATSDATGDGKETQYF.

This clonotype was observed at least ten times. The CDR3 protein is CSAYRRDRGYGYTF. In DNA form, the CDR3 reads TGCAGTGCTTACCGACGAGACAGGGGCTATGGCTACACCTTC. The rearrangement links TRBV20-1 to TRBJ1-2; the match to TRBD1 covers 8 bases. Per germline, CDR1 DFQATT and CDR2 SNEGSKA (reference sequence). CDR3 size: 14 residues. The V segment lost 5 bases and the J segment 4 bases; nucleotides outside the gene matches: 9.

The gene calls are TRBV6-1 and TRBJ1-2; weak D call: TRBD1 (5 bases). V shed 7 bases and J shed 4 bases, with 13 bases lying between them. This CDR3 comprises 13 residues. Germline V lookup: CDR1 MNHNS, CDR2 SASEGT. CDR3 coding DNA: TGTGCCAGCACGACCGGGACCAGCTATGGCTACACCTTC. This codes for CASTTGTSYGYTF.

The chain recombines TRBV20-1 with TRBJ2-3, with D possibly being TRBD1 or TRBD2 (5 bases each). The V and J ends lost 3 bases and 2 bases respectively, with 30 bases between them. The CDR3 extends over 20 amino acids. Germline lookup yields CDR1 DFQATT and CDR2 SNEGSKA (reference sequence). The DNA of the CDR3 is TGCAGTGCTAGTCCTGTTGGGACCCGGGGCCCTACTATTATCACAGATACGCAGTATTTT. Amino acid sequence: CSASPVGTRGPTIITDTQYF.

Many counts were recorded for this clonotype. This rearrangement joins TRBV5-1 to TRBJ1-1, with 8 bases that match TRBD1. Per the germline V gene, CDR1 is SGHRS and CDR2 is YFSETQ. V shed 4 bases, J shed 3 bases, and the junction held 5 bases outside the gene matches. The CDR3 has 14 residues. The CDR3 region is CASSVTGADTEAFF. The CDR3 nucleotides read TGCGCCAGCAGCGTGACAGGGGCGGACACTGAAGCTTTCTTT. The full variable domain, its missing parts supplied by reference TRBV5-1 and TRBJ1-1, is KAGVTQTPRYLIKTRGQQVTLSCSPISGHRSVSWYQQTPGQGLQFLFEYFSETQRNKGNFPGRFSGRQFSNSRSEMNVSTLELGDSALYLCASSVTGADTEAFFGQGTRLTVV.

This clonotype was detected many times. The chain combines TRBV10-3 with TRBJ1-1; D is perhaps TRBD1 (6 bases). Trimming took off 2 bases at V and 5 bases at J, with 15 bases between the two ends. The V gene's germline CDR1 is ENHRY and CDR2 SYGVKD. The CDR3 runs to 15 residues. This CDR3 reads CAISEEGGRETEAFF. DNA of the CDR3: TGTGCCATCAGTGAGGAGGGGGGGCGGGAGACTGAAGCTTTCTTT.

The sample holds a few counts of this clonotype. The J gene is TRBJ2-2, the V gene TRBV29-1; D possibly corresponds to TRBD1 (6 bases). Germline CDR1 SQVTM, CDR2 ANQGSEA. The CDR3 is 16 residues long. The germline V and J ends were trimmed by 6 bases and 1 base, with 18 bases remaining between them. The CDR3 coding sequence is TGCAGCGTCCAGACAGGAAACAAGGAGAACACCGGGGAGCTGTTTTTT. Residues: CSVQTGNKENTGELFF.

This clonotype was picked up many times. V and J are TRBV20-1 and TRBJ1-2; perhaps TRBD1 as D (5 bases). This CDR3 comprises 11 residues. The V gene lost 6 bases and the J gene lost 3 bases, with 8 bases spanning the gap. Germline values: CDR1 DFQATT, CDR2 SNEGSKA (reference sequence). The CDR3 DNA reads TGCAGTGCCCCCAGGGACTATGGCTACACCTTC. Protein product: CSAPRDYGYTF.

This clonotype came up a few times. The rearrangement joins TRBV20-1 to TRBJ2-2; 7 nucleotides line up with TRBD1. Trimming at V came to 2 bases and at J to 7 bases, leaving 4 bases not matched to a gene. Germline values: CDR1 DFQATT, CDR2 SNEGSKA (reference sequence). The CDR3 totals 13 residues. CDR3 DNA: TGCAGTGCTAGAAGACAGGGAATCGGGGAGCTGTTTTTT. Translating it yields CSARRQGIGELFF.

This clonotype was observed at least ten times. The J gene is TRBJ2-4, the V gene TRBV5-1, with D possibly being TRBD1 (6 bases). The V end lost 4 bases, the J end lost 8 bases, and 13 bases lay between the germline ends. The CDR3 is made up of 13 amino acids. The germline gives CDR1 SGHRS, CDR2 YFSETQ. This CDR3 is CASSPQGGDIQYF. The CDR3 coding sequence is TGCGCCAGCAGCCCACAGGGTGGGGACATTCAGTACTTC. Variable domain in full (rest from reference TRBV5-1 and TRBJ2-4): KAGVTQTPRYLIKTRGQQVTLSCSPISGHRSVSWYQQTPGQGLQFLFEYFSETQRNKGNFPGRFSGRQFSNSRSEMNVSTLELGDSALYLCASSPQGGDIQYFGAGTRLSVL.

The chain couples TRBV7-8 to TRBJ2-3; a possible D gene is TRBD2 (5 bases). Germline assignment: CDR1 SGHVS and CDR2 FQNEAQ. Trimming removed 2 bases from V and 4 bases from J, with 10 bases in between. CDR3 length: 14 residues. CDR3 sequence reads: CASSLSRGSDTQYF. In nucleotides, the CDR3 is TGTGCCAGCAGCTTAAGCCGAGGGTCAGATACGCAGTATTTT.

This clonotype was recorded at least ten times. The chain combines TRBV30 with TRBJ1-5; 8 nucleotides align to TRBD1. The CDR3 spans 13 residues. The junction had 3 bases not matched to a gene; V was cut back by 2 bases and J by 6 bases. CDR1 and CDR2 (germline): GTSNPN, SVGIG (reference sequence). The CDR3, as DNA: TGTGCCTGGAGTTCAGGGGGCCCTCAGCCCCAGCATTTT. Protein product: CAWSSGGPQPQHF.

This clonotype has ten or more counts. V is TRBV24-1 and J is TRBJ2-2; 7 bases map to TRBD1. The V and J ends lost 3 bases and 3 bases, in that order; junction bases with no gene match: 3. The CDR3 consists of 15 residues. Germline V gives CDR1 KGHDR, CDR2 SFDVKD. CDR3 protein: CATSDPGQDTGELFF. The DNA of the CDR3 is TGTGCCACCAGTGATCCCGGACAGGACACCGGGGAGCTGTTTTTT.

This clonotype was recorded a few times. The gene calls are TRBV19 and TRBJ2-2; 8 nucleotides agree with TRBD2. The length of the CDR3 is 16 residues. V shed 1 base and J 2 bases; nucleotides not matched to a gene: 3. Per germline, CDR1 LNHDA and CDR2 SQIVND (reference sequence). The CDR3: CASSIVGGENTGELFF. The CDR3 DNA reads TGTGCCAGTAGTATAGTCGGGGGGGAAAACACCGGGGAGCTGTTTTTT.

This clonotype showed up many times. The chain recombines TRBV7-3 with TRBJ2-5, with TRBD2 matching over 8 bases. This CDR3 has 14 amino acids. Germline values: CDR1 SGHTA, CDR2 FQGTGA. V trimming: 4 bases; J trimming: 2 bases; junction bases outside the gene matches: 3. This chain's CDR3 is CASSSGLAQETQYF. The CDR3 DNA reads TGTGCCAGCAGCTCTGGACTAGCTCAAGAGACCCAGTACTTC.

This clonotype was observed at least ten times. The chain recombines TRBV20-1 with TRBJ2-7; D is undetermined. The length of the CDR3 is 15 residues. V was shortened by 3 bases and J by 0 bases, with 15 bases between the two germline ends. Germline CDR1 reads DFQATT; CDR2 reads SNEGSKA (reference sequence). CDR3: CSARYYRVSSYEQYF. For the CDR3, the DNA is TGCAGTGCTAGGTATTATCGGGTTAGCTCCTACGAGCAGTACTTC.

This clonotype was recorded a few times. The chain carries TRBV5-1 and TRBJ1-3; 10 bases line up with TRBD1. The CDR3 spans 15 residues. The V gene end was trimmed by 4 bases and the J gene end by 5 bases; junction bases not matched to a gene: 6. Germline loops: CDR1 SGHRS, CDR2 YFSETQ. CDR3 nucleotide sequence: TGCGCCAGCAGCGATTGGGACAGGGGACGAAACACCATATATTTT. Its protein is CASSDWDRGRNTIYF. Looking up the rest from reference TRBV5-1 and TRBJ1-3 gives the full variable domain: KAGVTQTPRYLIKTRGQQVTLSCSPISGHRSVSWYQQTPGQGLQFLFEYFSETQRNKGNFPGRFSGRQFSNSRSEMNVSTLELGDSALYLCASSDWDRGRNTIYFGEGSWLTVV.

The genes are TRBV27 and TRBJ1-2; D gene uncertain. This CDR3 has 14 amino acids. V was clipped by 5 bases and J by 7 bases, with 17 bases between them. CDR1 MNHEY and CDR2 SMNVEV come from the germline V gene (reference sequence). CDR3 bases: TGTGCCAGCAGTGTAAATCGTGGGGTTGGTGGCTACACCTTC. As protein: CASSVNRGVGGYTF.

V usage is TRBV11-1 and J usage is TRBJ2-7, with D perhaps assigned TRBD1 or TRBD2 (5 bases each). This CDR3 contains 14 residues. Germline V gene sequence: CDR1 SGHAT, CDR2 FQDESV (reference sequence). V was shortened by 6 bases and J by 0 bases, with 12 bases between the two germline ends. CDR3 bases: TGTGCCAGCAGACCCGGGACCACCTCCTACGAGCAGTACTTC. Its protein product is CASRPGTTSYEQYF.

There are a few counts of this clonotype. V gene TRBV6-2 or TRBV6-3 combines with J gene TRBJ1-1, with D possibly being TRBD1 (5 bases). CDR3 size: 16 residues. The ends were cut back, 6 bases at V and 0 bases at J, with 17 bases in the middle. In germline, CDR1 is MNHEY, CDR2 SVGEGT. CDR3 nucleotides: TGTGCCAGCAGCGCGGGGCGAGGACCCTTGAACACTGAAGCTTTCTTT. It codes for CASSAGRGPLNTEAFF.

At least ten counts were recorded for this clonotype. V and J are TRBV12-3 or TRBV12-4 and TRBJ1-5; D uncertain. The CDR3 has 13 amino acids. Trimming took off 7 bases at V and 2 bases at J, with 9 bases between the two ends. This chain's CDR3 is CASNTGGNQPQHF. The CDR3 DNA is TGTGCCAGCAATACCGGGGGCAATCAGCCCCAGCATTTT.

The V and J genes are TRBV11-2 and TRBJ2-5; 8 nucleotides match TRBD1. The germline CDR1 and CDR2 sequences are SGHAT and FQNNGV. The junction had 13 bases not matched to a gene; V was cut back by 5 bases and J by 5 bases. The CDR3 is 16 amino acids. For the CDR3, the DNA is TGTGCCAGCAGCACCGGGGACAGGATCGACCTGGAGACCCAGTACTTC. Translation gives CASSTGDRIDLETQYF.